This T cell receptor (beta chain) was profiled in a study of blood T cell repertoires in COVID-19. Overall study: Specimens from acute and convalescent COVID-19 originated in the United States, Italy and Spain. Nucleic acid was either cDNA or gDNA, and it came from T cells, B-cell-depleted T cells, or PBMCs.

Germline values: CDR1 MNHEY, CDR2 SMNVEV (reference sequence). Trimming at V came to 3 bases and at J to 1 base, leaving 9 bases not matched to a gene. The CDR3 runs to 19 residues. As originally analysed: For nucleated cells, counts were estimated from reference gene primer amplification. Some clones are missing from TCRdb's copy, which holds only in-frame ones; the method was immunoSEQ multiplex PCR. That table furnishes V, J and clone size, whereas the DNA furnished D and trimming. The repertoire holds about 190,000 clones, less than 90% seen once, with approximately 6.5% in the top ten. This chain links TRBV27 with TRBJ2-2; 12 bases map to TRBD2. Sequencing was carried out using peripheral blood. The TCR was taken from a middle-aged woman with acute or convalescent COVID-19. CDR3 protein: CASSFKGLTSGGNTGELFF. The CDR3 coding sequence is TGTGCCAGCAGTTTCAAAGGTTTGACTAGCGGGGGGAACACCGGGGAGCTGTTTTTT.